The clone carrying this TCR beta chain has just a few counts. One entry per CDR3 protein results from TCRdb running MiXCR on the 5' RACE reads. In the table there are 500,000 or so distinct CDR3 sequences, around 14% of which are singletons. The data were taken from a study of identical twins. The CDR3 is made up of 14 amino acids. Germline-derived CDR1 and CDR2 are MNHEY and SMNVEV (reference sequence). The ends were cut back, 5 bases at V and 5 bases at J, with 15 bases in the middle. Another study also made use of these data, one on yellow fever vaccine responses in identical twins.

Sequencing used CD4+ T cells sorted from blood. V usage is TRBV27 and J usage is TRBJ1-1, with a weak D call TRBD1 (5 bases). This clonotype originated in a woman in her late teens or twenties in good health. For the CDR3, the DNA is TGTGCCAGCAGTCCACTGGGGACTAAAACTGAAGCTTTCTTT. This gives the protein CASSPLGTKTEAFF.